This entry concerns a single T cell receptor beta chain. Antigen specificity is unknown. Between the trimmed V and J ends, which lost 2 bases and 2 bases, there was a span of 10 bases. Germline V CDR1 and CDR2: SGDLS, YYNGEE. This CDR3 region has 15 residues. Clones were sequenced by immunoSEQ multiplex PCR, and TCRdb holds only the in-frame ones, with some missing. The repertoire includes roughly 78,000 clones, over 80% of them detected once, and roughly 6.3% sits in the top ten. The data belong to a study of radiation and T cells in renal cell carcinoma. Study background: Nephrectomy followed 15 Gy stereotactic body radiation by 4 weeks.

Study results and caveats: In blood, top tumor clones expanded by 2 weeks, shrinking by 4.

Time point of the sample: blood 2 weeks post-SBRT. Sample treatment: 15 Gy SBRT to primary tumor, nephrectomy 4 weeks later. Blood was sampled at baseline, 2 weeks and 4 weeks after SBRT. This chain uses TRBV9 with TRBJ2-2, with D perhaps TRBD2 (5 bases). Sequences were derived from blood, sampled from a patient whose treatment included radiotherapy and nephrectomy. This clonotype originated in a man aged 55 to 70 with renal cell carcinoma. The CDR3 DNA sequence: TGTGCCAGCAGCGTGGAGGCGATAAACACCGGGGAGCTGTTTTTT. It translates to CASSVEAINTGELFF.